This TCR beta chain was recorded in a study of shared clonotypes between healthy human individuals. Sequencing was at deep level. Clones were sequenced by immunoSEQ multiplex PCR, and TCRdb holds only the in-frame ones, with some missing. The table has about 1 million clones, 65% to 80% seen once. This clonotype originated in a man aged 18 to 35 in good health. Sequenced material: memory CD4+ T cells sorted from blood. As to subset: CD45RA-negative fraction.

The CDR3 nucleotides are TGTGCCAGCAGCCAAGTCCCAGGGGGCCACTATGGCTACACCTTC. This sequence encodes CASSQVPGGHYGYTF. The rearrangement joins TRBV14 to TRBJ1-2, with 8 bases that match TRBD1. The germline V gene has CDR1 SGHDN and CDR2 FVKESK. The CDR3 runs 15 residues. The J segment lost 3 bases and the V segment lost 1 base, leaving 4 bases of the junction unmatched.